Shown below are 26 T cell receptor beta chains from a single sample sequenced in a study of blood T cell repertoires in COVID-19. Data came from immunoSEQ multiplex PCR; TCRdb stores just in-frame clones and leaves some out. The sample gives tens of thousands of clones, over 80% of which show up once; 16% is in the top ten. The sample consisted of peripheral blood. All receptors come from a man aged 40-55 years with acute or convalescent COVID-19.

CDR3 bases: TGTGCCAGCAGTCCTCGGGGGGACTATGGCTACACCTTC. Its translation: CASSPRGDYGYTF. The chain links TRBV12-3 or TRBV12-4 to TRBJ1-2; D might be TRBD1 (5 bases). The CDR3 spans 13 residues. Deletions cut 5 bases from V and 3 bases from J, with 10 bases between.

This rearrangement joins TRBV5-8 to TRBJ1-5, with a possible D match to TRBD1 (5 bases). This CDR3 is built from 13 residues. Germline V gene sequence: CDR1 SGHTS, CDR2 YDEGEE. V was trimmed by 4 bases and J by 5 bases, leaving 10 bases between them. As DNA, the CDR3 is TGTGCCAGCAGCCCTGACAGAGATCAGCCCCAGCATTTT. Translating it yields CASSPDRDQPQHF.

The chain carries TRBV19 and TRBJ2-3; 7 bases match TRBD2. V lost 3 bases to trimming and J lost 5 bases; unmatched junction nucleotides: 8. The CDR3 has 15 amino acids. Germline V lookup: CDR1 LNHDA, CDR2 SQIVND (reference sequence). The CDR3 region has the DNA TGTGCCAGTAGTATCGGCGGGGGAATAGTAGATACGCAGTATTTT. This codes for CASSIGGGIVDTQYF.

The rearrangement links TRBV6-2 or TRBV6-3 to TRBJ1-2; 10 bases map to TRBD1. The V gene end was trimmed by 4 bases and the J gene end by 2 bases; junction bases not matched to a gene: 10. Germline V lookup: CDR1 MNHEY, CDR2 SVGEGT. The CDR3 runs to 17 residues. The CDR3 DNA is TGTGCCAGCAGTTCCAACCACCTGGGACAGGGGAACTATGGCTACACCTTC. It specifies CASSSNHLGQGNYGYTF.

The V gene is TRBV18, the J gene TRBJ1-5, with a weak D call TRBD1 (6 bases). The V end lost 6 bases, the J end lost 3 bases, and 9 bases lay between the germline ends. The CDR3 extends over 13 amino acids. Germline V gene lookup returns CDR1 KGHSH and CDR2 LQKENI. The chain's CDR3 is CASSAGVNQPQHF. The CDR3 DNA reads as TGTGCCAGCTCCGCAGGGGTCAATCAGCCCCAGCATTTT. Variable domain in full (rest from reference TRBV18 and TRBJ1-5): NAGVMQNPRHLVRRRGQEARLRCSPMKGHSHVYWYRQLPEEGLKFMVYLQKENIIDESGMPKERFSAEFPKEGPSILRIQQVVRGDSAAYFCASSAGVNQPQHFGDGTRLSIL.

The V and J genes are TRBV5-5 and TRBJ1-1, with TRBD1 matching 7 bases. Germline trimming cut 6 bases from V and 6 bases from J; bases unmatched to any gene: 20. Germline V gene sequence: CDR1 SGHKS, CDR2 YYEKEE (reference sequence). The CDR3 sequence is 17 residues long. CDR3 DNA sequence: TGTGCCAGCACAAGTCAGAATACAAGGGGGCTTAACGCTGAAGCTTTCTTT. As protein: CASTSQNTRGLNAEAFF.

J is TRBJ2-1 and V is TRBV9, with TRBD1 matching 9 bases. The V segment lost 0 bases and the J segment 6 bases; nucleotides outside the gene matches: 13. This CDR3 has 18 residues. CDR1 and CDR2 from the germline V gene are SGDLS and YYNGEE. Here the CDR3 reads CASSVDPRGDRVLNEQFF. The CDR3 region has the DNA TGTGCCAGCAGCGTAGACCCTCGGGGGGACAGGGTGCTCAATGAGCAGTTCTTC. Full variable domain (rest looked up from reference TRBV9 and TRBJ2-1): DSGVTQTPKHLITATGQRVTLRCSPRSGDLSVYWYQQSLDQGLQFLIQYYNGEERAKGNILERFSAQQFPDLHSELNLSSLELGDSALYFCASSVDPRGDRVLNEQFFGPGTRLTVL.

The J gene is TRBJ2-7, the V gene TRBV5-1; TRBD1 aligns across 9 bases. Germline V CDR1 and CDR2: SGHRS, YFSETQ. The V segment lost 7 bases and the J segment 5 bases; nucleotides outside the gene matches: 13. This CDR3 is built from 15 residues. This CDR3 is CASAMSGDRVDEQYV. The CDR3 DNA reads as TGCGCCAGCGCAATGTCCGGGGACAGGGTTGACGAGCAGTACGTC.

J is TRBJ1-1 and V is TRBV7-9; D is unclear. Deletions cut 1 base from V and 1 base from J, with 10 bases between. The CDR3 has 15 residues. Germline lookup yields CDR1 SEHNR and CDR2 FQNEAQ (reference sequence). The chain's CDR3 is CASSLVVRSNTEAFF. The CDR3 DNA follows: TGTGCCAGCAGCTTAGTCGTCAGGTCGAACACTGAAGCTTTCTTT.

The genes are TRBV6-5 and TRBJ1-1; D is unclear. Germline CDR1 MNHEY, CDR2 SVGAGI. CDR3 size: 15 residues. V was trimmed by 0 bases and J by 5 bases, leaving 13 bases between them. CDR3 sequence (DNA): TGTGCCAGCAGTTACTCTGCCTCGAGGGAAACTGAAGCTTTCTTT. Its translation: CASSYSASRETEAFF.

The rearrangement joins TRBV19 to TRBJ1-6; a possible D gene is TRBD1 (5 bases). Germline CDR1 reads LNHDA; CDR2 reads SQIVND (reference sequence). This CDR3 comprises 14 residues. V shed 6 bases and J shed 3 bases, with 9 bases lying between them. The CDR3 nucleotides are TGTGCCAGTAGACCTGACAGCTATAATTCACCCCTCCACTTT. It specifies CASRPDSYNSPLHF.

The chain combines TRBV1 with TRBJ1-5. TRBV1 is a pseudogene locus. The CDR3 is 16 amino acids. This CDR3 reads CTSSQDSGVEGQPQHF. The CDR3 nucleotides are TGCACCAGCAGCCAAGATTCCGGAGTTGAGGGTCAGCCCCAGCATTTT.

This clone was detected once. This sequence joins TRBV2 and TRBJ2-3; D is uncertain. Germline V gene lookup returns CDR1 SNHLY and CDR2 FYNNEI. The CDR3 loop spans 14 amino acids. V dropped 6 bases and J dropped 4 bases, with 14 bases sitting between them. The CDR3 DNA follows: TGTGCCAGCAGAGCCGAGTTTGTGGCAGATACGCAGTATTTT. Translating gives CASRAEFVADTQYF.

CDR3 DNA sequence: TGCGCCAGCAGCTTGACAACAGGGAGCTCCTACAATGAGCAGTTCTTC. Its translation: CASSLTTGSSYNEQFF. This chain joins TRBV5-1 and TRBJ2-1, with D perhaps TRBD1 (6 bases). The germline gives CDR1 SGHRS, CDR2 YFSETQ. V was cut by 1 base and J by 0 bases, with 11 bases left in between. The CDR3 length is 16 residues.

The V call is TRBV11-3, the J call TRBJ2-3, with no clear D. Germline V CDR1 and CDR2: SGHNT, YENEEA. The CDR3 spans 13 residues. With 4 bases removed from V and 1 base from J, the gap between germline ends came to 6 bases. In DNA form, the CDR3 reads TGTGCCAGCAGCTCCCCAGGCACAGATACGCAGTATTTT. It yields the protein CASSSPGTDTQYF.

Here the CDR3 DNA reads TGTGCCAGCAGCTTCAGGGACAGGGGGATATCTGCGGGCTACACCTTC. Amino acids: CASSFRDRGISAGYTF. The chain joins TRBV5-6 to TRBJ1-2; 11 bases align to TRBD1. The CDR3 sequence is 16 residues long. V shed 2 bases, J shed 8 bases, and the junction held 11 bases outside the gene matches. Germline V gene lookup returns CDR1 SGHDT and CDR2 YYEEEE.

There are a few counts of this clone. This chain uses TRBV28 with TRBJ1-5, with TRBD1 matching over 10 bases. V lost 9 bases, J lost 7 bases, and 6 bases stayed unmatched. Germline V gene sequence: CDR1 MDHEN, CDR2 SYDVKM. This CDR3 is 13 amino acids long. The CDR3 nucleotides read TGTGCCAGTGAGACAGGGGGCGGACAGCCCCAGCATTTT. Residues: CASETGGGQPQHF.

The chain recombines TRBV5-5 with TRBJ2-5; D is undetermined. The CDR3 runs 15 residues. V was cut by 0 bases and J by 5 bases, with 14 bases left in between. Germline CDR1 reads SGHKS; CDR2 reads YYEKEE (reference sequence). This CDR3 reads CASSLGRKAGETQYF. CDR3 sequence (DNA): TGTGCCAGCAGCTTGGGACGGAAAGCCGGGGAGACCCAGTACTTC.

The chain employs TRBV10-1 and TRBJ1-1; weak D call: TRBD1 (6 bases). The CDR3 consists of 14 residues. Germline assignment: CDR1 WNHNN and CDR2 SYGVQD (reference sequence). Trimming took off 1 base at V and 5 bases at J, with 11 bases between the two ends. The CDR3 coding sequence is TGCGCCAGCAGTGAGTTAATTACAGGGACTGAAGCTTTCTTT. Amino acids: CASSELITGTEAFF.

This chain joins TRBV6-4 and TRBJ1-2; D gene unclear. Per germline, CDR1 MRHNA and CDR2 SNTAGT. This CDR3 comprises 13 residues. Trimming left V 3 bases short and J 4 bases short, with 9 bases between. The CDR3 DNA sequence: TGTGCCAGCAGTGAGGAGACGGGCTATGGCTACACCTTC. This translates into CASSEETGYGYTF.

The chain uses TRBV27 and TRBJ1-6, with TRBD1 matching over 8 bases. The CDR3 is 15 amino acids. Germline V gene sequence: CDR1 MNHEY, CDR2 SMNVEV (reference sequence). Trimming at V came to 3 bases and at J to 10 bases, leaving 8 bases not matched to a gene. This CDR3 reads CASSLTGAVGSPLHF. The CDR3 DNA follows: TGTGCCAGCAGTTTGACAGGGGCGGTAGGGTCACCCCTCCACTTT.

This chain joins TRBV3-1 (or the pseudogene TRBV3-2) and TRBJ1-1, with D unresolved. CDR1 and CDR2 (germline): LGHDT, YNNKEL (reference sequence). CDR3 length: 12 amino acids. Trimming shortened V by 4 bases and J by 5 bases, and 8 bases separated the two germline ends. The CDR3 nucleotides read TGTGCCAGCAGCCTTGTACGGACTGAAGCTTTCTTT. Translating it yields CASSLVRTEAFF.

The rearrangement links TRBV5-1 to TRBJ2-3; possible D gene TRBD1, 6 bases. Trimming took 4 bases from V and 1 from J, leaving 16 bases between them. The CDR3 runs to 16 residues. Germline V gene data show CDR1 as SGHRS and CDR2 as YFSETQ. CDR3 nucleotides: TGCGCCAGCAGCACGACAGGTGCCCTCGGCACAGATACGCAGTATTTT. Translated, it gives CASSTTGALGTDTQYF.

This chain links TRBV5-4 with TRBJ2-7, with a possible D match to TRBD1 (6 bases). Germline CDR1 is SGHNT and CDR2 is YYREEE (reference sequence). This CDR3 contains 15 residues. Trimming removed 3 bases at V and 0 bases at J, with 13 bases between. The CDR3 sequence is CASSSTGTSSYEQYF. CDR3 coding DNA: TGTGCCAGCAGCTCCACAGGGACAAGCTCCTACGAGCAGTACTTC.

The chain employs TRBV5-1 and TRBJ2-1; 11 bases match TRBD2. Per germline, CDR1 SGHRS and CDR2 YFSETQ. The CDR3 totals 16 residues. The ends lost 4 bases at V and 8 bases at J; junction bases unmatched: 11. In DNA, the CDR3 is TGCGCCAGCAGCCCGCCCGGGACTAGCGGTCGGGATGAGCAGTTCTTC. This codes for CASSPPGTSGRDEQFF.

The chain has TRBV6-2 or TRBV6-3 and TRBJ2-7, with a possible D match to TRBD2 (5 bases). The V gene lost 5 bases and the J gene lost 7 bases, with 15 bases spanning the gap. Germline CDR1 is MNHEY and CDR2 is SVGEGT. The CDR3 loop spans 13 amino acids. CDR3 loop: CASSRTPGREQYV. The CDR3 DNA reads TGTGCCAGCAGTCGGACCCCGGGGAGAGAGCAGTACGTC.